This entry concerns a single T cell receptor (beta chain). This specimen comes from a study of OX40 agonist ivuxolimab in advanced cancers. Study at large: Ivuxolimab was delivered to patients intravenously every 2 weeks at doses spanning 0.01 to 10 mg/kg.

Produced via immunoSEQ multiplex PCR; TCRdb's table is partial and in-frame only. The sample records around 90,000 clones, 80% to 90% being singletons. CDR1 is SEHNR, CDR2 FQNEAQ, per germline (reference sequence). CDR3 length equals 12 residues. V lost 2 bases and J 6 bases, leaving 7 bases between the germline ends. The rearrangement joins TRBV7-9 to TRBJ1-1; D gene uncertain. Sequenced material: CD4+ or CD8+ T cells sorted from blood, taken in a trial of the OX40 agonist ivuxolimab. The TCR comes from an adult with an advanced solid tumor such as melanoma, head and neck, liver or kidney cancer. Written as DNA, the CDR3 is TGTGCCAGCAGCTTAATCCGGGCTGAAGCTTTCTTT. Amino acid sequence: CASSLIRAEAFF.